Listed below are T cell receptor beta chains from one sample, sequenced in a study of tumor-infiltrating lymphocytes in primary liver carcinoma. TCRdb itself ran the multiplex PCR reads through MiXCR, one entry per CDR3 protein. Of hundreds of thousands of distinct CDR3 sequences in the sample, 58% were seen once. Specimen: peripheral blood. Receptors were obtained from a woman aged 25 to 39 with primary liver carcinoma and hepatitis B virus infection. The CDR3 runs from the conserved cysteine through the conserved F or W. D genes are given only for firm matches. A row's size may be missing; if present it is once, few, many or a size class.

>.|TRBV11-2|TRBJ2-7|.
CANSLRAPILDQYF
TGTGCCAACAGCTTACGGGCCCCGATTTTAGACCAGTACTTC
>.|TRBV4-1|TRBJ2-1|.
CASSRLEGRRQFF
TGCGCCAGCAGCCGTCTAGAGGGGAGAAGGCAGTTCTTC
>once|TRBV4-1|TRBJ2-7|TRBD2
CASNHDSNLVAGAKQYF
TGCGCCAGCAACCATGACAGTAATCTTGTTGCGGGAGCGAAGCAGTACTTC
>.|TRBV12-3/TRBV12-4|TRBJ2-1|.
CASFSGTWGVEQFF
TGTGCCAGCTTTTCCGGGACATGGGGCGTTGAGCAGTTCTTC
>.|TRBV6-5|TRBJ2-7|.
CASSSPPPRALYEQYF
TGTGCCAGCAGTTCCCCCCCACCGAGGGCCCTCTACGAGCAGTACTTC
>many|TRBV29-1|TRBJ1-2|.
CSVQTEGNYGYTF
TGCAGCGTTCAAACAGAGGGGAACTATGGCTACACCTTC
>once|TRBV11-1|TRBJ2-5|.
CANSPGWHIGETQYF
TGTGCCAACAGCCCAGGATGGCACATAGGGGAGACCCAGTACTTC
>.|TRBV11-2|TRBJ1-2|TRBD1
CASSRHGQGRIGYSF
TGTGCCAGCAGCCGGCACGGACAGGGGCGAATCGGCTACAGCTTC
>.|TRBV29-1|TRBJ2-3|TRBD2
CSTGGGLAINTDTQYF
TGCAGCACCGGAGGGGGACTAGCGATCAACACAGATACGCAGTACTTT
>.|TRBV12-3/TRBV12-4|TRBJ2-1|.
CATEDLQRNEQFF
TGTGCCACCGAGGACTTACAGAGGAATGAGCAGTTCTTC
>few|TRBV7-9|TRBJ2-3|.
CASSLSGSSLQYF
TGTGCCAGCAGCTTAAGTGGGTCTTCATTGCAGTATTTT
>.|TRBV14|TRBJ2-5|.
CASSPYGTGTQYF
TGTGCCAGCAGCCCATACGGAACGGGGACCCAGTACTTC
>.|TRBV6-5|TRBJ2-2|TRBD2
CASSLGLAGGHTGELFF
TGTGCCAGCAGTCTGGGACTAGCGGGAGGACACACCGGGGAGCTGTTTTTT
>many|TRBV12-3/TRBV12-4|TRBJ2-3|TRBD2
CASSFKRETGTQYF
TGTGCCAGCAGTTTTAAGCGGGAGACCGGTACGCAGTATTTT
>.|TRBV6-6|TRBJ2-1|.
CVSRSGSGTYNEQFF
TGTGTCAGCAGGTCCGGGAGTGGTACCTACAATGAGCAGTTCTTC